The rows below give T cell receptor beta chains drawn from one sample of a study of identical twins. TCRdb recomputed calls from the 5' RACE reads with MiXCR, one row per CDR3 protein. The sample comprises about 490,000 distinct CDR3 sequences, 15% of which are singletons, and roughly 0.46% rests with the top ten. The data also belong to a second study, concerning yellow fever vaccine responses in identical twins.

What was sequenced was CD4+ T cells sorted from blood. The receptors were gathered from a young woman in good health. CDR3s include the opening cysteine and the closing phenylalanine or tryptophan. Each record gives: V gene, clone size, J gene, D gene, CDR3 protein, CDR3 DNA. D genes are given only for firm matches. Clone size is not always given. Where it is, it says once, few, many or a class for expanded clones.

TRBV12-3/TRBV12-4,NA,TRBJ2-2,NA,CASSLVAPYTGELFF,TGTGCCAGCAGTCTCGTCGCCCCGTACACCGGGGAGCTGTTTTTT
TRBV25-1,few,TRBJ1-5,NA,CASSGGASNQPQHF,TGTGCCAGCAGTGGAGGGGCTAGCAATCAGCCCCAGCATTTT
TRBV14,NA,TRBJ1-4,NA,CASSPQGLGEKLFF,TGTGCCAGCAGCCCGCAGGGGCTTGGCGAAAAACTGTTTTTT
TRBV3-1,NA,TRBJ2-7,NA,CASSRLDLSSYEQYF,TGTGCCAGCAGTCGACTGGATCTTAGCTCCTACGAGCAGTACTTC
TRBV19,few,TRBJ2-2,NA,CASSKFPTGELFF,TGTGCCAGTAGTAAGTTTCCCACCGGGGAGCTGTTTTTT
TRBV7-8,few,TRBJ2-3,NA,CASSFLAVKDTQYF,TGTGCCAGCAGCTTCTTAGCGGTGAAAGATACGCAGTATTTT
TRBV29-1,NA,TRBJ2-3,NA,CSVTDTQYF,TGCAGCGTAACAGATACGCAGTATTTT
TRBV3-1,once,TRBJ2-7,TRBD2,CASSQDGTSGRLQYF,TGTGCCAGCAGCCAAGATGGAACTAGCGGGAGGTTGCAGTACTTC
TRBV4-1,NA,TRBJ2-6,NA,CASSLQVGGANVLTF,TGCGCCAGCAGCCTACAGGTCGGTGGGGCCAACGTCCTGACTTTC
TRBV5-1,few,TRBJ1-6,NA,CASSPISRDNSPLHF,TGCGCCAGCAGCCCCATCTCCAGGGATAATTCACCCCTCCACTTT
TRBV7-8,NA,TRBJ2-7,NA,CASSPRPSPDEQYF,TGTGCCAGCAGCCCCCGGCCCTCCCCGGACGAGCAGTACTTC
TRBV29-1,many,TRBJ2-7,NA,CSVGGSGYEQYF,TGCAGCGTTGGGGGGTCTGGGTACGAGCAGTACTTC
TRBV10-1,NA,TRBJ2-7,NA,CASSENRAVSSYEQYF,TGCGCCAGCAGTGAGAATAGGGCGGTGAGCTCCTACGAGCAGTACTTC
TRBV20-1,NA,TRBJ2-2,NA,CSARPGGVGELFF,TGCAGTGCTAGGCCCGGTGGGGTCGGGGAGCTGTTTTTT
TRBV20-1,few,TRBJ2-2,TRBD1,CSAREGGQKNTGELFF,TGCAGTGCTAGAGAAGGGGGCCAAAAGAACACCGGGGAGCTGTTTTTT
TRBV2,NA,TRBJ2-1,TRBD2,CASSKTSEPYNEQFF,TGTGCCAGCAGTAAGACTAGCGAACCTTACAATGAGCAGTTCTTC
TRBV20-1,few,TRBJ1-2,NA,CSATQGYGYTF,TGCAGTGCTACGCAGGGGTATGGCTACACCTTC
TRBV12-3/TRBV12-4,few,TRBJ2-1,NA,CASSLLWDDNEQFF,TGTGCCAGCAGTTTATTATGGGATGACAATGAGCAGTTCTTC
TRBV7-9,NA,TRBJ2-3,NA,CASSLLWGRDF,TGTGCCAGCAGCTTATTATGGGGGCGAGATTTT
TRBV5-1,NA,TRBJ2-4,NA,CASSLITDHTPAKNIQYF,TGCGCCAGCAGCTTGATAACAGACCATACACCGGCCAAAAACATTCAGTACTTC
TRBV28,few,TRBJ2-3,NA,CASTQSVDTQYF,TGTGCCAGCACTCAATCGGTAGATACGCAGTATTTT
TRBV7-6,NA,TRBJ2-5,NA,CASSLRQTQETQYF,TGTGCCAGCAGCTTAAGACAGACTCAAGAGACCCAGTACTTC
TRBV10-3,NA,TRBJ2-5,NA,CAISEVEETQYF,TGTGCCATCAGTGAGGTAGAAGAGACCCAGTACTTC
TRBV20-1,many,TRBJ2-7,TRBD2,CSARPVLAGDEQYF,TGCAGTGCTAGGCCCGTACTAGCGGGAGACGAGCAGTACTTC
TRBV6-2/TRBV6-3,NA,TRBJ1-5,TRBD1,CASSGRGISNQPQHF,TGTGCCAGCAGTGGCAGGGGGATCAGCAATCAGCCCCAGCATTTT
TRBV5-1,NA,TRBJ2-1,TRBD2,CASSPAVGTSGNEQFF,TGCGCCAGCAGCCCTGCGGTTGGGACTAGCGGCAATGAGCAGTTCTTC
TRBV20-1,few,TRBJ2-1,TRBD2,CSASASGRFNEQFF,TGCAGTGCTAGTGCTAGCGGGAGGTTTAATGAGCAGTTCTTC
TRBV12-3/TRBV12-4,many,TRBJ1-1,NA,CASTQGTPRSFF,TGTGCCAGCACCCAGGGGACCCCACGTTCGTTCTTT
TRBV7-8,few,TRBJ2-2,NA,CASSRQPNTGELFF,TGTGCCAGCAGCCGACAGCCGAACACCGGGGAGCTGTTTTTT
TRBV11-2,NA,TRBJ2-3,TRBD1,CASSLEGGTGRRLGRDTQYF,TGTGCCAGCAGCTTAGAAGGAGGGACAGGGAGGAGATTGGGGAGAGATACGCAGTATTTT
TRBV12-3/TRBV12-4,NA,TRBJ2-1,TRBD2,CASCKGLAGVSSYNEQFF,TGTGCCAGCTGCAAGGGACTAGCGGGGGTTAGCTCCTACAATGAGCAGTTCTTC
TRBV28,NA,TRBJ2-3,TRBD2,CASRFAGASTDTQYF,TGTGCCAGCAGGTTCGCGGGAGCAAGCACAGATACGCAGTATTTT
TRBV3-1,NA,TRBJ2-1,NA,CASSQNRGLEQFF,TGTGCCAGCAGCCAAAACCGGGGCCTTGAGCAGTTCTTC
TRBV27,NA,TRBJ2-1,TRBD1,CASSRQGARNEQFF,TGTGCCAGCAGTAGACAGGGGGCGAGGAATGAGCAGTTCTTC
TRBV4-1,few,TRBJ1-3,TRBD1,CASSQDLRQGTGGNTIYF,TGCGCCAGCAGCCAAGATCTGAGACAGGGGACGGGCGGAAACACCATATATTTT
TRBV5-1,NA,TRBJ2-3,NA,CASSPRTATDTQYF,TGCGCCAGCAGCCCTCGGACGGCCACAGATACGCAGTATTTT
TRBV5-6,few,TRBJ2-1,NA,CASSLQLGGYEQFF,TGTGCCAGCAGCTTGCAGCTAGGCGGGTATGAGCAGTTCTTC
TRBV5-1,many,TRBJ1-1,NA,CASSRLSLGEAFF,TGCGCCAGCAGCCGCCTCTCACTTGGTGAAGCTTTCTTT
TRBV6-1,few,TRBJ2-3,NA,CASSETGAGTDTQYF,TGTGCCAGCAGCGAAACAGGGGCGGGGACAGATACGCAGTATTTT
TRBV12-3/TRBV12-4,NA,TRBJ2-1,TRBD2,CAFSRLAGGGLGNEQFF,TGTGCCTTCAGCCGACTAGCGGGAGGCGGGTTAGGCAATGAGCAGTTCTTC
TRBV12-3/TRBV12-4,NA,TRBJ1-6,NA,CASSKRQSSYNSPLHF,TGTGCCAGCAGTAAAAGACAGAGCTCCTATAATTCACCCCTCCACTTT
TRBV5-1,few,TRBJ1-6,TRBD1,CASSPGQAYSPLHF,TGCGCCAGCAGCCCAGGACAGGCTTATTCACCCCTCCACTTT
TRBV7-2,few,TRBJ2-1,TRBD2,CASSPNGGSYNEQFF,TGTGCCAGCAGTCCCAACGGGGGGAGCTACAATGAGCAGTTCTTC
TRBV9,few,TRBJ1-6,NA,CASSVGPEFDSPLHF,TGTGCCAGCAGCGTAGGCCCCGAGTTCGATTCACCCCTCCACTTT
TRBV5-1,NA,TRBJ2-1,TRBD2,CASSLGLVSNEPFF,TGCGCCAGCAGCCTTGGACTAGTTAGCAATGAGCCGTTCTTC
TRBV6-2/TRBV6-3,few,TRBJ1-1,NA,CASSYGRGWRNTEAIF,TGTGCCAGCAGTTACGGTAGGGGATGGCGGAACACTGAAGCTATCTTT